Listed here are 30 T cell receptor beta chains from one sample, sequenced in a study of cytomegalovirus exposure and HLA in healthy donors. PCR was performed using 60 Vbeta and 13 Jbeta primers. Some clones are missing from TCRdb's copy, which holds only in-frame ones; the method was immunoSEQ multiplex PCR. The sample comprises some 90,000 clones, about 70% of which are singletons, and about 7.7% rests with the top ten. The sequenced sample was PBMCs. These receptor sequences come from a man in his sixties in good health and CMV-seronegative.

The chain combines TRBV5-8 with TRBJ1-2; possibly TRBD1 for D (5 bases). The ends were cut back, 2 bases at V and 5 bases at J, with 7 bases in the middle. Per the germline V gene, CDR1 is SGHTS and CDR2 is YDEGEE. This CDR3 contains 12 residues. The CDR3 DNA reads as TGTGCCAGCAGCTTCGACAGTTATGGCTACACCTTC. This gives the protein CASSFDSYGYTF.

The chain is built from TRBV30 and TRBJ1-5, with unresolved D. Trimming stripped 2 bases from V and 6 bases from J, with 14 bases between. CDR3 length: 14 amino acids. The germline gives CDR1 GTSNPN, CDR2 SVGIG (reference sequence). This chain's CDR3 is CAWSTYRSGQPQHF. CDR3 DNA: TGTGCCTGGAGTACGTATAGAAGTGGTCAGCCCCAGCATTTT.

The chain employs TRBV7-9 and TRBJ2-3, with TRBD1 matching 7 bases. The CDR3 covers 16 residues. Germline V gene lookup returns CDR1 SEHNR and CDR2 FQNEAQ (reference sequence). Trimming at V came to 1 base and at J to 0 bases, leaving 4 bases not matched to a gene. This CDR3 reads CASSLGGQKSTDTQYF. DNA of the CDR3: TGTGCCAGCAGCTTAGGGGGACAGAAAAGCACAGATACGCAGTATTTT.

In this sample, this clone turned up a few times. The CDR3 sequence: CASSPTGGKNIQYF. The DNA for the CDR3 is TGTGCCAGCAGCCCGACAGGGGGAAAAAACATTCAGTACTTC. The chain combines TRBV5-4 with TRBJ2-4; 9 bases line up with TRBD1. This CDR3 is 14 amino acids long. CDR1 is SGHNT and CDR2 is YYREEE in the germline V gene (reference sequence). With 4 bases clipped from V and 4 bases from J, the junction kept 3 bases outside the gene matches.

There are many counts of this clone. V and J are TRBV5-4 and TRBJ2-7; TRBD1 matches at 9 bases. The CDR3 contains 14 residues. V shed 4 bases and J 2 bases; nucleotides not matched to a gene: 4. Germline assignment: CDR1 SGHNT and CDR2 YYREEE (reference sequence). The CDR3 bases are TGTGCCAGCAGCCCCAGACAGGGGGCCTACGAGCAGTACTTC. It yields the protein CASSPRQGAYEQYF.

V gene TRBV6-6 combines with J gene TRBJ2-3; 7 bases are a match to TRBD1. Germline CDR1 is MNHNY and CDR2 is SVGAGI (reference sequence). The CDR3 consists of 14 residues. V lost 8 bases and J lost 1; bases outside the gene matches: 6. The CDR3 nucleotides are TGTGCCAGCTACCGGGACAGCCGCACAGATACGCAGTATTTT. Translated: CASYRDSRTDTQYF.

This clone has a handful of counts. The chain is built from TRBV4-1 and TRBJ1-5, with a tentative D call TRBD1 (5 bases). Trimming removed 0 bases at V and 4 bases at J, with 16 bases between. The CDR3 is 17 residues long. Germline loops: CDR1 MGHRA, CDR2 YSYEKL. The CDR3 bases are TGCGCCAGCAGCCAAGATTATATGGGGCAGGGTAATCAGCCCCAGCATTTT. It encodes CASSQDYMGQGNQPQHF.

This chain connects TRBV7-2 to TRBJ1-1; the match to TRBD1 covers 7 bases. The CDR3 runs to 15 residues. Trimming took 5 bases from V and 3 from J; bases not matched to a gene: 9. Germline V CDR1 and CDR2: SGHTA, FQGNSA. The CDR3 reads CASSPYRGVDTEAFF. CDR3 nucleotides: TGTGCCAGCAGCCCATACAGGGGTGTTGACACTGAAGCTTTCTTT.

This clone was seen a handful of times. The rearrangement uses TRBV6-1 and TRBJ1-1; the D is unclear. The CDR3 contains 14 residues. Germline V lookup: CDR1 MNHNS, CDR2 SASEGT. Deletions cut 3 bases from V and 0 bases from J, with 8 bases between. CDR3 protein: CASSEHHMNTEAFF. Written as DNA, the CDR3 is TGTGCCAGCAGTGAGCACCACATGAACACTGAAGCTTTCTTT.

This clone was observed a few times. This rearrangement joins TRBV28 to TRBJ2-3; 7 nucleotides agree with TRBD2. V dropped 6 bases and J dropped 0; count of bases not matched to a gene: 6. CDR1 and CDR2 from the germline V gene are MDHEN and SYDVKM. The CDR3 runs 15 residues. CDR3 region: CASSTSGASTDTQYF. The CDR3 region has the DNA TGTGCCAGCAGCACGAGCGGGGCAAGCACAGATACGCAGTATTTT.

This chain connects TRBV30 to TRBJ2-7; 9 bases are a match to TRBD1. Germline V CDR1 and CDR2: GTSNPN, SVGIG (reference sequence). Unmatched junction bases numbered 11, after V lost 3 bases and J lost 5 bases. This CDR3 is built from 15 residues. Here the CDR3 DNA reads TGTGCCTGGAGCCTAGCCGGGACAGGGCCCAACGAGCAGTACTTC. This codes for CAWSLAGTGPNEQYF.

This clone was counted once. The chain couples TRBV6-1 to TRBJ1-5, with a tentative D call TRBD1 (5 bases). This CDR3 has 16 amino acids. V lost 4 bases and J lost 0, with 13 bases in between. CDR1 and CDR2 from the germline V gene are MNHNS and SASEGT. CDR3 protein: CASSVGWGDSNQPQHF. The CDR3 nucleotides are TGTGCCAGCAGTGTGGGTTGGGGGGATAGCAATCAGCCCCAGCATTTT.

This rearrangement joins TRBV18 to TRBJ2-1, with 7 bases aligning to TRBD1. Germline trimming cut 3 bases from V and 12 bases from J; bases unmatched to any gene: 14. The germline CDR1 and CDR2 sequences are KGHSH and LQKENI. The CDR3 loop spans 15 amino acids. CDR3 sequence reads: CASSPSGTDAGWQFF. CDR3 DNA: TGTGCCAGCTCACCCTCCGGGACAGATGCTGGGTGGCAGTTCTTC.

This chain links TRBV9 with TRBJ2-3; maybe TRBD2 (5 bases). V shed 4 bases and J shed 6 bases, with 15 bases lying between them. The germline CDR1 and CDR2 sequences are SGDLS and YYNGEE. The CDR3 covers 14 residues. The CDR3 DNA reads TGTGCCAGCAGCCTTCGGGGATCCGAGGATACGCAGTATTTT. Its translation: CASSLRGSEDTQYF.

CDR3 protein: CASSQGTSGGREQYF. As DNA, the CDR3 is TGCGCCAGCAGCCAAGGGACTAGCGGGGGGCGGGAGCAGTACTTC. The chain has TRBV5-1 and TRBJ2-7; TRBD2 agrees at 15 bases. With V trimmed by 4 bases and J by 7 bases, 6 bases remained unmatched. Per the germline V gene, CDR1 is SGHRS and CDR2 is YFSETQ. The CDR3 has 15 amino acids. The variable domain in full, with the rest retrieved from reference TRBV5-1 and TRBJ2-7, is KAGVTQTPRYLIKTRGQQVTLSCSPISGHRSVSWYQQTPGQGLQFLFEYFSETQRNKGNFPGRFSGRQFSNSRSEMNVSTLELGDSALYLCASSQGTSGGREQYFGPGTRLTVT.

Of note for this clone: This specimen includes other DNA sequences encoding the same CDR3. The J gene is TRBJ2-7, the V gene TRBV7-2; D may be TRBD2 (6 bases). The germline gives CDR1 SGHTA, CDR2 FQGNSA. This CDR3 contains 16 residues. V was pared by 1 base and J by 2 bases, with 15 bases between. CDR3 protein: CASSLVPESGPYEQYF. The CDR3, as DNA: TGTGCCAGCAGCTTAGTCCCTGAGAGCGGGCCCTACGAGCAGTACTTC. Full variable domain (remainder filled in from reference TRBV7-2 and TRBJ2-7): GAGVSQSPSNKVTEKGKDVELRCDPISGHTALYWYRQSLGQGLEFLIYFQGNSAPDKSGLPSDRFSAERTGGSVSTLTIQRTQQEDSAVYLCASSLVPESGPYEQYFGPGTRLTVT.

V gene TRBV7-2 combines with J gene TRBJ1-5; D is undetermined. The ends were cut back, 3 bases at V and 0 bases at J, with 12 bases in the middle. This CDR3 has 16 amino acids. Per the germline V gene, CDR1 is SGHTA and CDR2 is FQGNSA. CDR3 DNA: TGTGCCAGCAGCTTTTTTCTAAGTAGTAGCAATCAGCCCCAGCATTTT. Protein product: CASSFFLSSSNQPQHF.

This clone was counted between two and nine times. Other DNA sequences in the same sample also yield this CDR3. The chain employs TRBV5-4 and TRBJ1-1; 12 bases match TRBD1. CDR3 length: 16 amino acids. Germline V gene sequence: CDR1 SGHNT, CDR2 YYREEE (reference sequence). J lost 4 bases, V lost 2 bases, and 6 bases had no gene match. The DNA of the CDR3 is TGTGCCAGCAGCTTAGGGACAGGGGGCGCGGGCACTGAAGCTTTCTTT. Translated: CASSLGTGGAGTEAFF.

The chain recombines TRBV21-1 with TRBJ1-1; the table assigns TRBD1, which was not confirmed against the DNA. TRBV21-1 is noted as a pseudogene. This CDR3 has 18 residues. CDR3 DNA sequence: TGTGCCAGCAGCAAAGATAGAACCAACAGTGCTCGGCGCACTGAAGCTTTCTTT. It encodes CASSKDRTNSARRTEAFF.

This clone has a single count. This CDR3 reads CASSLDQNTNYGYTF. The CDR3 nucleotides read TGTGCCAGCAGCTTGGATCAGAATACTAACTATGGCTACACCTTC. This chain connects TRBV5-4 to TRBJ1-2, with D unresolved. Germline V gives CDR1 SGHNT, CDR2 YYREEE (reference sequence). V dropped 0 bases and J dropped 0 bases, with 9 bases sitting between them. The CDR3 covers 15 residues.

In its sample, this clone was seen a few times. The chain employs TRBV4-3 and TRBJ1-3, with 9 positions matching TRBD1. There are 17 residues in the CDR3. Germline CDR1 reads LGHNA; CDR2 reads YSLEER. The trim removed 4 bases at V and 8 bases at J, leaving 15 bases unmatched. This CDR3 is CASSPNLGGQGRYTIYF. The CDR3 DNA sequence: TGCGCCAGCAGCCCTAATCTAGGGGGACAGGGTCGATACACCATATATTTT.

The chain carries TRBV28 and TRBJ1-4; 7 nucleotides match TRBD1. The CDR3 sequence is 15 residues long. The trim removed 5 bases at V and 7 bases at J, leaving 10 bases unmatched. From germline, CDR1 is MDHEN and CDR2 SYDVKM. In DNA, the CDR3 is TGTGCCAGCAGTACTTACAGGGGTTGGGGTGAAAAACTGTTTTTT. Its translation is CASSTYRGWGEKLFF.

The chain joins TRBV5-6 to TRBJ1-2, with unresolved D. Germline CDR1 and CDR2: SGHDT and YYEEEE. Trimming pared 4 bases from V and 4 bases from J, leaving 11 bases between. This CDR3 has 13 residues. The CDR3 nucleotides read TGTGCCAGCAGCCGAACAGAATTCTATGGCTACACCTTC. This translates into CASSRTEFYGYTF. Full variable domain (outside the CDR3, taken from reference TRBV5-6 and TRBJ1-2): DAGVTQSPTHLIKTRGQQVTLRCSPKSGHDTVSWYQQALGQGPQFIFQYYEEEERQRGNFPDRFSGHQFPNYSSELNVNALLLGDSALYLCASSRTEFYGYTFGSGTRLTVV.

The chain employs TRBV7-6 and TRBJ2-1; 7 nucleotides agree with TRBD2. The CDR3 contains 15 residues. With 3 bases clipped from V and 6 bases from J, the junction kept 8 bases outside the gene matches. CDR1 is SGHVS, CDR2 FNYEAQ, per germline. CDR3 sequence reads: CASSFPNSGGNEQFF. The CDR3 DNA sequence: TGTGCCAGCAGCTTCCCAAATTCGGGGGGCAATGAGCAGTTCTTC.

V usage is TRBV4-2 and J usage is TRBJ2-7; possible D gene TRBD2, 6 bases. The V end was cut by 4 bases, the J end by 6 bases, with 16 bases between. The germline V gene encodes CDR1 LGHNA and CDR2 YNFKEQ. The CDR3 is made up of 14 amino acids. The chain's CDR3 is CASSPSSGSGEQYF. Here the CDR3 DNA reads TGTGCCAGCAGCCCTTCCTCGGGTAGCGGCGAGCAGTACTTC.

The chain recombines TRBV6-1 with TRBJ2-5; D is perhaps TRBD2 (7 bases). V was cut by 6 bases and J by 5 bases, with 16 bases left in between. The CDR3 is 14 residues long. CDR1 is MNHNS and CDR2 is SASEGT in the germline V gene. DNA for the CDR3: TGTGCCAGCAGCCACGACGGGGGGCTTGAGACCCAGTACTTC. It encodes CASSHDGGLETQYF.

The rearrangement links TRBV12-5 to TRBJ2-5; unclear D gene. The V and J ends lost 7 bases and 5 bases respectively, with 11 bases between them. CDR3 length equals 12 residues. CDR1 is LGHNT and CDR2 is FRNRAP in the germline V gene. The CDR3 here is CASASSTETQYF. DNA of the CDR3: TGTGCTAGTGCCTCCTCTACGGAGACCCAGTACTTC.

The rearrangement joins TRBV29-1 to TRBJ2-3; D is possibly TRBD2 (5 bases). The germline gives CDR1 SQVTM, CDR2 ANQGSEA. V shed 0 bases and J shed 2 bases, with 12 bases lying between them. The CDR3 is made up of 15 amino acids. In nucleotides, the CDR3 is TGCAGCGTTGAAGATGAGGGCCAAAACACAGATACGCAGTATTTT. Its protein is CSVEDEGQNTDTQYF.

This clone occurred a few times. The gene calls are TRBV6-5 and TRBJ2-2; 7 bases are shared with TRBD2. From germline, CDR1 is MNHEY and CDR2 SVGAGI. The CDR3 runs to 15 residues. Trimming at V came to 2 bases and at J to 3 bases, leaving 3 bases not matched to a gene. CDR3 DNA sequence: TGTGCCAGCAGTTACCTGGCGGGAGACACCGGGGAGCTGTTTTTT. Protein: CASSYLAGDTGELFF.

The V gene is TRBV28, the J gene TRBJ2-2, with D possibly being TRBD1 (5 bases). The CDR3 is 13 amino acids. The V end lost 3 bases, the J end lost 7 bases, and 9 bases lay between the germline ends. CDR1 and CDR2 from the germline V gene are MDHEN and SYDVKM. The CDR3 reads CASSLDTIGELFF. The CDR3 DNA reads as TGTGCCAGCAGTTTGGACACCATCGGGGAGCTGTTTTTT.